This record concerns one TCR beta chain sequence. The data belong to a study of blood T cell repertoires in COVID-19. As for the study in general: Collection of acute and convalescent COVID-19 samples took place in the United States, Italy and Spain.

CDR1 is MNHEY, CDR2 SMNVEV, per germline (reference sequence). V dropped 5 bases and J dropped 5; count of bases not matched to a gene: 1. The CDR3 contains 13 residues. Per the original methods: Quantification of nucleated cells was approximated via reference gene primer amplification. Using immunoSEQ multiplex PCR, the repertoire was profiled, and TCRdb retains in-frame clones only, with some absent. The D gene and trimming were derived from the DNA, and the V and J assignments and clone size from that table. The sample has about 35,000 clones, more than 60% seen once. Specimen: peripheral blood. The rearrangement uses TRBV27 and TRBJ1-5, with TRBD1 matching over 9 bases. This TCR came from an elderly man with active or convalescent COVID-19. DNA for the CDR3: TGTGCCAGCAGTAGACAGGGGGATCAGCCCCAGCATTTT. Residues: CASSRQGDQPQHF.